In its sample, the clone carrying this T cell receptor (beta chain) was seen a few times. As yet, its antigen is unknown. The data are from a study of T cell repertoires in cytomegalovirus infection. Study overall: Recently identified HLA-C-restricted CMV epitopes were among the peptides used. CMV infection together with matching HLA type was indicated by public TCR beta signatures. Findings of the study overall: The ex vivo response was dominated by HLA-C-restricted CMV-specific TCR beta clonotypes. Summed frequency of public TCR beta families distinguished CMV carriers with the relevant HLA.

This CDR3 contains 14 residues. Losses at the gene ends were 6 bases for V and 7 bases for J; bases not matched to a gene: 5. Germline CDR1 and CDR2: MDHEN and SYDVKM. TCRdb reprocessed the reads with MiXCR, giving one entry per CDR3 protein. The table includes approximately 590,000 distinct CDR3 sequences, around 40% detected once. This TCR was sampled from a human donor in good health (CMV status not recorded). Some clones in this sample may be carry-over from other donors' samples. The sample here was cultured PBMCs, taken from culture after CMV antigen stimulation. The rearrangement joins TRBV28 to TRBJ1-4; 10 positions match TRBD1. DNA of the CDR3: TGTGCCAGCAGCAGACAGGGGGCGAGTGAAAAACTGTTTTTT. Translation: CASSRQGASEKLFF.